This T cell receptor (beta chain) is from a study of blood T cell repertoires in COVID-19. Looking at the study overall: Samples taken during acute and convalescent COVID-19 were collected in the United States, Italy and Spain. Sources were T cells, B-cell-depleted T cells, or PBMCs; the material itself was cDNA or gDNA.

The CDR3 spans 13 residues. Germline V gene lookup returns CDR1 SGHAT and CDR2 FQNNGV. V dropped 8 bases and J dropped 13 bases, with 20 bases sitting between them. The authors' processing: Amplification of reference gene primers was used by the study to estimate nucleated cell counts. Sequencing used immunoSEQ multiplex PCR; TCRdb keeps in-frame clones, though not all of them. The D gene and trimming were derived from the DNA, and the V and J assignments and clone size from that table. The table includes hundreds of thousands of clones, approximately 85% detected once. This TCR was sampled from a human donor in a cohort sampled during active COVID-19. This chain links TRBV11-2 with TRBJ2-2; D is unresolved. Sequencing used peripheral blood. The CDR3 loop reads CASGPFRSPVLFF. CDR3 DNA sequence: TGTGCCAGCGGGCCCTTCCGTTCGCCGGTGCTGTTTTTT.